This passage covers 27 T cell receptor beta chains from one sample sequenced in a study of response to subunit inactivated influenza vaccine. Via MiXCR, TCRdb re-called the RT-PCR reads, giving one row per CDR3 protein. The table includes approximately 520,000 distinct CDR3 sequences, roughly 25% detected once. This specimen consisted of CD4+ T cells sorted from PBMCs, obtained around 5 days after vaccination. These receptors were taken from a man aged 50-59 years who received an inactivated influenza vaccine.

The chain uses TRBV6-5 and TRBJ1-2; a weak D match, TRBD1 (6 bases). This CDR3 contains 13 residues. Germline CDR1 MNHEY, CDR2 SVGAGI. V shed 3 bases and J shed 3 bases, with 8 bases lying between them. CDR3 nucleotides: TGTGCCAGCAGTTATCGGACAGACTATGGCTACACCTTC. Translation gives CASSYRTDYGYTF.

The J gene is TRBJ2-5, the V gene TRBV7-9; the match to TRBD2 covers 7 bases. Germline CDR1 SEHNR, CDR2 FQNEAQ (reference sequence). The length of the CDR3 is 14 residues. The V gene end was trimmed by 2 bases and the J gene end by 3 bases; junction bases not matched to a gene: 3. CDR3 in DNA: TGTGCCAGCAGCTTACATGCGGGGGAAGAGACCCAGTACTTC. This codes for CASSLHAGEETQYF.

This clonotype has only a few counts. This chain links TRBV20-1 with TRBJ2-1; the match to TRBD2 covers 13 bases. The length of the CDR3 is 14 residues. Germline V gives CDR1 DFQATT, CDR2 SNEGSKA (reference sequence). V lost 6 bases and J lost 8; bases outside the gene matches: 7. In DNA, the CDR3 is TGCAGTGCAACCGGGACTAGCGGGGATCATGAGCAGTTCTTC. Protein sequence: CSATGTSGDHEQFF.

The chain links TRBV18 to TRBJ1-5; 8 bases are shared with TRBD1. The junction had 4 bases not matched to a gene; V was cut back by 2 bases and J by 1 base. Per the germline V gene, CDR1 is KGHSH and CDR2 is LQKENI. The CDR3 has 16 residues. CDR3 region: CASSPGQGASNQPQHF. DNA of the CDR3: TGTGCCAGCTCACCAGGCCAGGGGGCAAGCAATCAGCCCCAGCATTTT.

The gene calls are TRBV9 and TRBJ2-2, with TRBD2 identical over 9 bases. Germline CDR1 and CDR2: SGDLS and YYNGEE. The CDR3 is made up of 15 amino acids. V was clipped by 3 bases and J by 6 bases; unmatched bases: 6. The CDR3 reads CASSAGLAFPGELFF. In DNA, the CDR3 is TGTGCCAGCAGCGCGGGACTAGCTTTTCCCGGGGAGCTGTTTTTT. Full variable domain (rest looked up from reference TRBV9 and TRBJ2-2): DSGVTQTPKHLITATGQRVTLRCSPRSGDLSVYWYQQSLDQGLQFLIQYYNGEERAKGNILERFSAQQFPDLHSELNLSSLELGDSALYFCASSAGLAFPGELFFGEGSRLTVL.

This clonotype was detected a few times. This sequence joins TRBV20-1 and TRBJ2-3; 9 nucleotides match TRBD2. Trimming at V came to 3 bases and at J to 8 bases, leaving 9 bases not matched to a gene. Germline values: CDR1 DFQATT, CDR2 SNEGSKA (reference sequence). The CDR3 sequence is 14 residues long. CDR3 in amino acids: CSASGGGAMGTQYF. DNA for the CDR3: TGCAGTGCTAGTGGCGGGGGGGCAATGGGTACGCAGTATTTT.

The chain uses TRBV4-3 and TRBJ2-1, with TRBD2 matching over 13 bases. The junction had 8 bases not matched to a gene; V was cut back by 0 bases and J by 6 bases. Germline loops: CDR1 LGHNA, CDR2 YSLEER. This CDR3 contains 18 residues. The CDR3 DNA follows: TGCGCCAGCAGCCAAGATACCTTGGGACTAGCGGGGAGCAATGAGCAGTTCTTC. It specifies CASSQDTLGLAGSNEQFF.

In this sample, this clonotype turned up a few times. The rearrangement joins TRBV20-1 to TRBJ1-4; a weak D match, TRBD1 (5 bases). Trimming left V 4 bases short and J 5 bases short, with 23 bases between. The CDR3 totals 17 residues. Germline CDR1 DFQATT, CDR2 SNEGSKA (reference sequence). The CDR3 bases are TGCAGTGCTACATCCCACAGACTAGACAGCACAAATGAAAAACTGTTTTTT. Protein: CSATSHRLDSTNEKLFF.

The V and J genes are TRBV6-5 and TRBJ2-3; 7 bases are shared with TRBD1. This CDR3 region has 14 residues. Per the germline V gene, CDR1 is MNHEY and CDR2 is SVGAGI. Germline trimming cut 2 bases from V and 8 bases from J; bases unmatched to any gene: 7. The CDR3, as DNA: TGTGCCAGCAGTTACCGAATGACAGGGTCTACGCAGTATTTT. Translating gives CASSYRMTGSTQYF.

In this sample, this clonotype turned up a few times. The V gene is TRBV10-1, the J gene TRBJ2-3; no clear D. V dropped 0 bases and J dropped 0 bases, with 7 bases sitting between them. Per the germline V gene, CDR1 is WNHNN and CDR2 is SYGVQD (reference sequence). This CDR3 contains 15 residues. The chain's CDR3 is CASSESASSTDTQYF. The CDR3 DNA reads as TGCGCCAGCAGTGAGTCTGCGTCGAGCACAGATACGCAGTATTTT.

J is TRBJ1-2 and V is TRBV7-2; D might be TRBD1 (6 bases). Germline V lookup: CDR1 SGHTA, CDR2 FQGNSA. This CDR3 is built from 16 residues. The V and J ends lost 0 bases and 3 bases respectively, with 14 bases between them. CDR3 coding DNA: TGTGCCAGCAGCTTAGCGGGGGGGCCACTTGACTATGGCTACACCTTC. Protein product: CASSLAGGPLDYGYTF.

Only a few counts were recorded for this clonotype. The chain is built from TRBV12-3 or TRBV12-4 and TRBJ1-4; D ambiguous. This CDR3 has 13 amino acids. V gave up 3 bases and J gave up 4 bases, with 6 bases separating them. CDR3 in DNA: TGTGCCAGCAGTTTGAGTAATAATGAAAAACTGTTTTTT. Translating it yields CASSLSNNEKLFF.

This clonotype has a single count. The V gene is TRBV19, the J gene TRBJ1-6, with D uncertain. Germline values: CDR1 LNHDA, CDR2 SQIVND (reference sequence). The CDR3 totals 14 residues. Trimming removed 5 bases at V and 2 bases at J, with 7 bases between. As DNA, the CDR3 is TGTGCCAGTAGTGCCTCCACCTATAATTCACCCCTCCACTTT. Protein product: CASSASTYNSPLHF.

V is TRBV5-1 and J is TRBJ2-7, with TRBD2 matching 11 bases. The CDR3 loop spans 15 amino acids. From germline, CDR1 is SGHRS and CDR2 YFSETQ. Trimming at V came to 4 bases and at J to 2 bases, leaving 5 bases not matched to a gene. In DNA form, the CDR3 reads TGCGCCAGCAGCACGGCTAGCGGGGGGCCCTACGAGCAGTACTTC. It yields the protein CASSTASGGPYEQYF.

This clonotype was counted a few times. The V and J genes are TRBV5-1 and TRBJ2-1; 10 bases line up with TRBD2. This CDR3 has 15 residues. V shed 2 bases, J shed 8 bases, and the junction held 7 bases outside the gene matches. Germline V lookup: CDR1 SGHRS, CDR2 YFSETQ. The CDR3 sequence is CASSLGAGGLDEQFF. In nucleotides, the CDR3 is TGCGCCAGCAGCTTAGGAGCGGGAGGGCTCGATGAGCAGTTCTTC.

The V call is TRBV11-1, the J call TRBJ2-5; 12 nucleotides match TRBD1. CDR1 is SGHAT, CDR2 FQDESV, per germline (reference sequence). This CDR3 has 19 amino acids. The ends lost 4 bases at V and 2 bases at J; junction bases unmatched: 14. CDR3 nucleotides: TGTGCCAGCAGCTCGTTCGGTTTCCGGGACAGGGGGCCTCAAGAGACCCAGTACTTC. Translating it yields CASSSFGFRDRGPQETQYF. Together with reference TRBV11-1 and TRBJ2-5, the CDR3 gives the full variable domain: EAEVAQSPRYKITEKSQAVAFWCDPISGHATLYWYRQILGQGPELLVQFQDESVVDDSQLPKDRFSAERLKGVDSTLKIQPAELGDSAMYLCASSSFGFRDRGPQETQYFGPGTRLLVL.

The sample holds a few counts of this clonotype. The gene calls are TRBV19 and TRBJ2-6; D not resolved. CDR1 and CDR2 from the germline V gene are LNHDA and SQIVND (reference sequence). The CDR3 consists of 14 residues. Trimming pared 6 bases from V and 0 bases from J, leaving 6 bases between. The CDR3, as DNA: TGTGCCAGTAGGGCTAACTCTGGGGCCAACGTCCTGACTTTC. Translation: CASRANSGANVLTF.

The sample holds a few counts of this clonotype. This chain joins TRBV12-3 or TRBV12-4 and TRBJ2-3; TRBD2 is a possible D gene (5 bases). Trimming removed 2 bases at V and 5 bases at J, with 11 bases between. The CDR3 runs 14 residues. This CDR3 is CASSLFSGGDTQYF. The DNA for the CDR3 is TGTGCCAGCAGTTTATTCTCCGGAGGAGATACGCAGTATTTT.

V and J are TRBV12-3 or TRBV12-4 and TRBJ2-7; possible D gene TRBD2, 6 bases. Trimming took off 3 bases at V and 5 bases at J, with 14 bases between the two ends. The CDR3 spans 14 residues. CDR3 sequence reads: CASSLEGFFHEQYF. In DNA, the CDR3 is TGTGCCAGCAGTTTGGAGGGCTTCTTTCACGAGCAGTACTTC.

The gene calls are TRBV2 and TRBJ2-1, with 11 nucleotides matching TRBD2. In germline, CDR1 is SNHLY, CDR2 FYNNEI. This CDR3 has 15 residues. V was pared by 4 bases and J by 6 bases, with 5 bases of the junction left unmatched. In nucleotides, the CDR3 is TGTGCCAGCAGTGGGGCGCTAGCGGGAGGCAATGAGCAGTTCTTC. Its translation is CASSGALAGGNEQFF.

The genes are TRBV20-1 and TRBJ2-3, with 7 bases that match TRBD2. J lost 0 bases, V lost 3 bases, and 3 bases had no gene match. The CDR3 length is 14 residues. Germline-derived CDR1 and CDR2 are DFQATT and SNEGSKA (reference sequence). The CDR3 bases are TGCAGTGCTAGTCTAGCGGCTAGCACAGATACGCAGTATTTT. The encoded protein is CSASLAASTDTQYF.

The rearrangement joins TRBV3-1 to TRBJ2-7; D unclear. Germline V CDR1 and CDR2: LGHDT, YNNKEL (reference sequence). CDR3 length: 17 residues. V was pared by 0 bases and J by 3 bases, with 18 bases between. CDR3 DNA: TGTGCCAGCAGCCAAGATAGCTTAGCCTTAACCAACTACGAGCAGTACTTC. Translated: CASSQDSLALTNYEQYF.

This clonotype showed up just a few times. This sequence joins TRBV12-3 or TRBV12-4 and TRBJ2-1, with 15 positions matching TRBD2. The CDR3 runs 16 residues. With 5 bases clipped from V and 8 bases from J, the junction kept 7 bases outside the gene matches. DNA for the CDR3: TGTGCCAGCAGTCCCGGACTAGCGGGAGGGTCGGATGAGCAGTTCTTC. Amino acids: CASSPGLAGGSDEQFF.

The genes are TRBV5-5 and TRBJ2-3, with a tentative D call TRBD2 (6 bases). Germline CDR1 is SGHKS and CDR2 is YYEKEE (reference sequence). CDR3 size: 15 residues. V dropped 2 bases and J dropped 0 bases, with 10 bases sitting between them. CDR3 sequence (DNA): TGTGCCAGCAGCTTTTCGGGAGCTAGCACAGATACGCAGTATTTT. Translated, it gives CASSFSGASTDTQYF.

This clonotype came up a few times. The V call is TRBV5-1, the J call TRBJ2-1; 9 nucleotides agree with TRBD1. V lost 4 bases and J lost 7; bases outside the gene matches: 6. The CDR3 spans 14 residues. Germline V gives CDR1 SGHRS, CDR2 YFSETQ. The CDR3, as DNA: TGCGCCAGCAGCACCGGACAGGGGCGGAATGAGCAGTTCTTC. This codes for CASSTGQGRNEQFF.

This chain links TRBV6-1 with TRBJ1-5, with TRBD1 matching over 8 bases. Per germline, CDR1 MNHNS and CDR2 SASEGT. This CDR3 has 14 amino acids. V was clipped by 7 bases and J by 10 bases; unmatched bases: 12. In DNA form, the CDR3 reads TGTGCCAGCATAAACCGACAGGGGTGGAATCCCCAGCATTTT. The encoded protein is CASINRQGWNPQHF.

The chain links TRBV2 to TRBJ2-7; TRBD2 might be the D (6 bases). The length of the CDR3 is 13 residues. Germline V gene lookup returns CDR1 SNHLY and CDR2 FYNNEI. Deletions cut 4 bases from V and 4 bases from J, with 11 bases between. CDR3 loop: CASSGRRGYEQYF. DNA of the CDR3: TGTGCCAGCAGTGGAAGGAGGGGTTACGAGCAGTACTTC.